The subject of this entry is one TCR beta chain. The antigen is unknown. This sample stems from a study of CD8 T cells in ankylosing spondylitis. In making TCR beta libraries, quantitative 5'-RACE with molecular barcodes was used. MiXCR, run by TCRdb on the 5' RACE reads, gives a single entry per CDR3 protein. The table includes 300,000 to 400,000 distinct CDR3 sequences, roughly 12% detected once. Whole-study results and caveats: Earlier literature documents some of the motif variants in reactive arthritis synovial fluid and blood. Disease-associated clonotypes exhibited CD8+ identity and were relatively infrequent in peripheral blood. Disease-linked clones reportedly showed significant enrichment in matched ankylosing spondylitis synovial fluid.

The sequence derives from a female donor with ankylosing spondylitis or in good health (not recorded which). The sequenced sample was blood, either unsorted or a sorted T cell fraction (not recorded which).

Here the CDR3 DNA reads TGCGCCAGCAGCCCCCGGGACTATTACAATGAGCAGTTCTTC. It encodes CASSPRDYYNEQFF. The chain has TRBV5-1 and TRBJ2-1; TRBD2 matches 7 bases. The CDR3 totals 14 residues. The J segment lost 4 bases and the V segment lost 4 bases, leaving 5 bases of the junction unmatched. CDR1 and CDR2 (germline): SGHRS, YFSETQ.